The rows below give T cell receptor beta chains drawn from one sample of a study of T cell clusters in autoimmune cytopenias. No DNA is given; TCRdb re-called the multiplex PCR reads and lists each CDR3 protein once. The table for this sample gives some 8,100 distinct CDR3 sequences. The specimen sequenced was peripheral blood. The receptor set was obtained from a human donor with an autoimmune cytopenia or autoimmune hepatitis (not recorded which). The CDR3 runs from the conserved cysteine through the conserved F or W. Clone sizes are given selectively: once, few, many, or a class where the clone is expanded.

NA	TRBV6-6	TRBJ1-2	CASRLQGNYGYTF
NA	TRBV12-3/TRBV12-4	TRBJ2-7	CASRSAGRPYEQYF
NA	TRBV10-3	TRBJ2-6	CAISDRKSSGANVLTF
NA	TRBV20-1	TRBJ2-1	CSATGGASGRTEQFF
NA	TRBV6-5	TRBJ1-6	CASSSDRNNSPLHF
NA	TRBV5-6	TRBJ1-6	CASSLEGQINSPLHF
NA	TRBV7-9	TRBJ1-1	CASSKVINTEAFF
NA	TRBV5-4	TRBJ2-5	CASSFGGRFQETQYF
medium-sized	TRBV6-1	TRBJ1-2	CASGSGQYFHYGYTF
NA	TRBV7-9	TRBJ2-3	CASSGSTDTQYF
NA	TRBV19	TRBJ2-3	CASSMGGARSTDTQYF
NA	TRBV19	TRBJ1-1	CASSVGTGGVNTEAFF
NA	TRBV5-4	TRBJ2-3	CASSLKGILTDTQYF
medium-sized	TRBV30	TRBJ2-3	CAWSEGLAGGTDTQYF
medium-sized	TRBV5-4	TRBJ2-5	CASSLKGYFETQYF
NA	TRBV19	TRBJ2-2	CASSIRGRWGAVLPSGELFF
medium-sized	TRBV15	TRBJ1-5	CATSRDTGANQPQHF
NA	TRBV6-6	TRBJ2-5	CASSTGRTQYF
NA	TRBV20-1	TRBJ2-3	CSARDPKTGPSTDTQYF
NA	TRBV27	TRBJ1-2	CASSLKPGTVTNYGYTF
medium-sized	TRBV6-5	TRBJ1-2	CASSLQGGYGYTF
NA	TRBV19	TRBJ2-2	CASSKALLAGSNTGELFF
NA	TRBV30	TRBJ2-3	CASSSRDSGTDTQYF
NA	TRBV6-2/TRBV6-3	TRBJ1-1	CASRFLLEARENTEAFF
medium-sized	TRBV7-9	TRBJ2-1	CASSLWPPENEQFF
medium-sized	TRBV7-6	TRBJ1-1	CASSSRGSDAEAFF
medium-sized	TRBV5-1	TRBJ1-4	CASSLTGLGEKLFF
NA	TRBV12-5	TRBJ2-2	CASGLNGGELFF
medium-sized	TRBV6-5	TRBJ2-1	CASMSGSNYNEQFF
NA	TRBV15	TRBJ2-3	CATSRDAVNTQYF
medium-sized	TRBV15	TRBJ1-2	CATSRSLRTVRLNYGYTF
medium-sized	TRBV19	TRBJ2-3	CASRDRGTDTQYF
NA	TRBV5-1	TRBJ2-5	CASSLSGSETQYF
NA	TRBV11-2	TRBJ2-7	CASSSQGAVEQYF
NA	TRBV19	TRBJ1-1	CASSTTYRGAAEAFF
medium-sized	TRBV30	TRBJ1-6	CAWSVHPHSNNSPLHF
NA	TRBV7-9	TRBJ1-1	CASSWGTGTGMNTEAFF
NA	TRBV6-5	TRBJ1-2	CASSYARRASGYTF
NA	TRBV28	TRBJ2-3	CASSRDKASTDTQYF
NA	TRBV20-1	TRBJ2-3	CSARDLVYSSTDTQYF